A selection of T cell receptor beta chains follows, all from one sample in a study of post-analysis software for immune sequencing data. TCRdb called the PCR reads again in MiXCR, with one record for every CDR3 protein. The table has 450,000 to 650,000 distinct CDR3 sequences, roughly 40% seen once; the top ten hold under 2%. Sequencing was carried out using blood. The receptor source for this set is a girl aged 10-17 years with multiple sclerosis. Both conserved end residues are part of each CDR3. A D gene is named only where the DNA matches it firmly. Clone size, where shown, is once, few, many, or a class for clones that have expanded.

len	abundance	v_gene	j_gene	d_gene	CDR3aa	CDR3nt
13	-	TRBV20-1	TRBJ1-2	-	CSARAGGNYGYTF	TGCAGTGCTAGAGCTGGAGGGAACTATGGCTACACCTTC
15	-	TRBV7-9	TRBJ2-3	-	CASSLNRASTDTQYF	TGTGCCAGCAGCTTGAACAGGGCGAGCACAGATACGCAGTATTTT
15	few	TRBV20-1	TRBJ2-1	-	CSARDSLMISNEQFF	TGCAGTGCTAGAGATAGCCTAATGATAAGCAATGAGCAGTTCTTC
16	-	TRBV10-3	TRBJ2-7	TRBD1	CAISEGPGQGWDEQYF	TGTGCCATCAGTGAGGGGCCGGGACAGGGGTGGGACGAGCAGTACTTC
14	-	TRBV12-3/TRBV12-4	TRBJ1-2	-	CASSSRGQPRRYTF	TGTGCCAGCAGTTCCAGAGGCCAGCCTCGGCGCTACACCTTC
18	few	TRBV12-3/TRBV12-4	TRBJ2-1	TRBD1	CASSLGGFRTGGPNEQFF	TGTGCCAGCAGCTTAGGAGGGTTTAGGACAGGGGGCCCCAATGAGCAGTTCTTC
15	few	TRBV15	TRBJ2-5	-	CATSRDRNPLETQYF	TGTGCCACCAGCAGAGATCGGAACCCACTAGAGACCCAGTACTTC
14	-	TRBV30	TRBJ2-5	-	CAWSVPYPRGTQYF	TGTGCCTGGAGTGTTCCGTACCCGAGGGGGACCCAGTACTTC
15	-	TRBV7-9	TRBJ2-5	-	CASSLALRDMGTQYF	TGTGCCAGCAGCTTAGCGCTGCGGGACATGGGGACCCAGTACTTC
12	-	TRBV5-1	TRBJ2-7	-	CASGRPPYEQYF	TGCGCCAGCGGGAGACCACCCTACGAGCAGTACTTC
15	-	TRBV12-3/TRBV12-4	TRBJ2-7	TRBD1	CASSHGQALAYEQYF	TGTGCCAGCAGTCACGGACAGGCTCTAGCCTACGAGCAGTACTTC
14	-	TRBV20-1	TRBJ1-1	-	CSARGGHSNTEAFF	TGCAGTGCTAGAGGGGGTCACTCGAACACTGAAGCTTTCTTT
14	-	TRBV5-1	TRBJ2-3	TRBD1	CASSNGQDTDTQYF	TGCGCCAGCAGCAACGGACAGGACACAGATACGCAGTATTTT
15	-	TRBV7-2	TRBJ2-1	-	CASSWGGGSSYEQFF	TGTGCCAGCTCCTGGGGTGGAGGGAGCTCCTACGAGCAGTTCTTC
14	few	TRBV9	TRBJ2-3	-	CASSANGGYNTQYF	TGTGCCAGCTCCGCCAACGGGGGTTATAATACGCAGTATTTT
15	-	TRBV5-1	TRBJ2-7	-	CASSLVTAGRDEQYF	TGCGCCAGCAGCTTGGTGACGGCGGGCCGAGACGAGCAGTACTTC
13	-	TRBV7-9	TRBJ1-1	-	CASSLALGSEAFF	TGTGCCAGCAGCTTAGCGCTCGGGTCTGAAGCTTTCTTT
16	-	TRBV5-1	TRBJ2-1	TRBD2	CASSPNSGGAYNEQFF	TGCGCCAGCAGCCCAAATAGCGGGGGAGCCTACAATGAGCAGTTCTTC
17	few	TRBV20-1	TRBJ2-6	-	CSASSAGFNSGANVLTF	TGCAGTGCTAGCTCCGCAGGGTTTAACTCTGGGGCCAACGTCCTGACTTTC
13	-	TRBV29-1	TRBJ2-1	-	CSVGSDPYNEQFF	TGCAGCGTTGGCAGCGACCCGTACAATGAGCAGTTCTTC
13	-	TRBV29-1	TRBJ2-7	-	CSVETGPSYEQYF	TGCAGCGTTGAAACCGGGCCTTCCTACGAGCAGTACTTC
15	few	TRBV12-3/TRBV12-4	TRBJ2-5	TRBD2	CASRLTSGSQETQYF	TGTGCCAGCAGGTTGACTAGCGGGAGCCAAGAGACCCAGTACTTC
15	few	TRBV5-1	TRBJ2-5	-	CASSPNRGPQETQYF	TGCGCCAGCAGTCCTAACCGGGGGCCGCAAGAGACCCAGTACTTC
18	once	TRBV6-1	TRBJ2-7	TRBD1	CASSERDRGSFGSYEQYF	TGTGCCAGCAGTGAAAGGGACAGGGGATCCTTTGGGTCCTACGAGCAGTACTTC